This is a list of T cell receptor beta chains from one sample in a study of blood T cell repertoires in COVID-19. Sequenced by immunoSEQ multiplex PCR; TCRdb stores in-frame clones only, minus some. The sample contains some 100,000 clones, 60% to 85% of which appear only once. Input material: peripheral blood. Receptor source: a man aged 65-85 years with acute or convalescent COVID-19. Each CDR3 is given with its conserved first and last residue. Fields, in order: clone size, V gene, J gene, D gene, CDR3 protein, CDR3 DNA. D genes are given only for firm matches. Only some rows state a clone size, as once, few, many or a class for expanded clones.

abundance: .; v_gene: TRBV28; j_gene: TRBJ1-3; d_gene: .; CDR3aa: CASSPNIFSGNTIYF; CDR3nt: TGTGCCAGCAGTCCCAACATATTCTCTGGAAACACCATATATTTT
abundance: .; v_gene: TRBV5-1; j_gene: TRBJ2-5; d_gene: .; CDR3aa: CASSLDGQETQYF; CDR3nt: TGCGCCAGCAGCTTGGACGGGCAAGAGACCCAGTACTTC
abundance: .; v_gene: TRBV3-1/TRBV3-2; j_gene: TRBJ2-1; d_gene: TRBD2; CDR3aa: CASSQDSGRAYNEQFF; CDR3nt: TGTGCCAGCAGCCAAGATAGCGGGAGGGCCTACAATGAGCAGTTCTTC
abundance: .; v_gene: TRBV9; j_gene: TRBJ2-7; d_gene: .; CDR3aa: CASSSRDAGPYEQYF; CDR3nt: TGTGCCAGCAGCTCGAGGGACGCGGGGCCCTACGAGCAGTACTTC
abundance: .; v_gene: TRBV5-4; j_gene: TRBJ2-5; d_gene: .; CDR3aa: CASSLERGFSVETQYF; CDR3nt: TGTGCCAGCAGCTTGGAGAGGGGGTTTAGCGTAGAGACCCAGTACTTC
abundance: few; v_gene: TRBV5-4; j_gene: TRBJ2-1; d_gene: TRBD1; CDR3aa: CASSWTGSFDGNEQFF; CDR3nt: TGTGCCAGCAGCTGGACAGGGAGCTTCGATGGCAATGAGCAGTTCTTC
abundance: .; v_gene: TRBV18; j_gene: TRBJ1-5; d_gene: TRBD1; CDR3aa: CASSPATGIIQPQHF; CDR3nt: TGTGCCAGCTCACCAGCGACAGGGATCATCCAGCCCCAGCATTTT
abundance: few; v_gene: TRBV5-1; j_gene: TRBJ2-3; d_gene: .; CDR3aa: CASSFEDKTDTQYF; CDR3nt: TGCGCCAGCAGCTTCGAGGACAAGACAGATACGCAGTATTTT
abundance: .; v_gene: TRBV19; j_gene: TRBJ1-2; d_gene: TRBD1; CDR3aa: CASSIRDRFYGYTF; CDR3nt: TGTGCCAGTAGTATAAGGGACAGATTCTATGGCTACACCTTC
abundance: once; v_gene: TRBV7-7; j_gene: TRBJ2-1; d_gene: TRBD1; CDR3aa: CASSFGQGNEQFF; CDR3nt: TGTGCCAGCAGCTTCGGACAGGGCAATGAGCAGTTCTTC
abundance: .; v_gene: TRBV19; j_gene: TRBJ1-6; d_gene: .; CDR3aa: CASSTGQRGSPLHF; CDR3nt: TGTGCCAGTAGTACCGGACAGCGGGGGTCACCCCTCCACTTT
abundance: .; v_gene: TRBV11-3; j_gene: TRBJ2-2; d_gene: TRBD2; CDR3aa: CASSARTSGRNGELFF; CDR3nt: TGTGCCAGCAGCGCCCGGACTAGCGGGAGGAACGGGGAGCTGTTTTTT
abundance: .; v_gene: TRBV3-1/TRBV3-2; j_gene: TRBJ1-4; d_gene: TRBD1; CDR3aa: CASSRRSGFGTVAEKLFF; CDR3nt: TGTGCCAGCAGCCGGAGGAGCGGATTTGGGACAGTAGCTGAAAAACTGTTTTTT
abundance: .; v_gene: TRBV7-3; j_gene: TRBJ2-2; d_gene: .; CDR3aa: CATSYQNTGELFF; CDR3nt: TGTGCCACGTCCTACCAGAACACCGGGGAGCTGTTTTTT
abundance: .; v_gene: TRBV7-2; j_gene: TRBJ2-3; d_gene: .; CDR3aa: CASSQWPGVGDTQYF; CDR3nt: TGTGCCAGCAGCCAATGGCCGGGGGTCGGGGATACGCAGTATTTT
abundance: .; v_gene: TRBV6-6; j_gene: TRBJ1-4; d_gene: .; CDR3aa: CASRNTNEKLFF; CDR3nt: TGTGCCAGCAGAAACACAAATGAAAAACTGTTTTTT
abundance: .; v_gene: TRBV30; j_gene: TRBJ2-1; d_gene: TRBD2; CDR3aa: CASNRGLAGGLSYNEQFF; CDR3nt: TGTGCCTCGAACAGGGGACTAGCGGGAGGGCTTTCCTACAATGAGCAGTTCTTC
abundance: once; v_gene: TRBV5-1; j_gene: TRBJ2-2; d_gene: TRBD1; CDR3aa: CASSLAQGAGELFF; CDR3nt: TGCGCCAGCAGCTTGGCGCAGGGGGCCGGGGAGCTGTTTTTT
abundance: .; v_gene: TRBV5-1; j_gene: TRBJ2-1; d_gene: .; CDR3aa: CASSWVGGDYNEQFF; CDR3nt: TGCGCCAGCAGCTGGGTGGGGGGAGATTACAATGAGCAGTTCTTC